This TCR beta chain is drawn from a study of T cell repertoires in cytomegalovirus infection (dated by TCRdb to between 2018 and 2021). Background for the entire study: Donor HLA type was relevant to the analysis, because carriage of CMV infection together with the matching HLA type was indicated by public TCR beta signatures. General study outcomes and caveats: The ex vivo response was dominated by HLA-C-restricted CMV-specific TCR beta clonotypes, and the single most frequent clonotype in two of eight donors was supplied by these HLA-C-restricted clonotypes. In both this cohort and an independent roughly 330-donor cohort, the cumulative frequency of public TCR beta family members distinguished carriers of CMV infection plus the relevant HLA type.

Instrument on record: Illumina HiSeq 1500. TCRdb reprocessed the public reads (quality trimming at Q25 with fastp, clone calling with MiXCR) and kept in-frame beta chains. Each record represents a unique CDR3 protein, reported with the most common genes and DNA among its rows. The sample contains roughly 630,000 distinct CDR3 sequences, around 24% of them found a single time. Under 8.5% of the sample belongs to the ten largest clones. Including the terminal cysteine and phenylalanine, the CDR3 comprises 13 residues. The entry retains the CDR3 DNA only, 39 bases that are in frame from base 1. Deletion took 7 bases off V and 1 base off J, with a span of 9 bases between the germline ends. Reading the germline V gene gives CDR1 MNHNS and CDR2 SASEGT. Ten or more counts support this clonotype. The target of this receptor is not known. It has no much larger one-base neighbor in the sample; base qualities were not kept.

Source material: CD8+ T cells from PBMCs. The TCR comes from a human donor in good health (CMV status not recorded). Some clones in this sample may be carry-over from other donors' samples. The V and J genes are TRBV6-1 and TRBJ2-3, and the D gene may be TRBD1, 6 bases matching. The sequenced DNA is TGTGCCAGCACTCGGACAGGCACAGATACGCAGTATTTT. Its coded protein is CASTRTGTDTQYF.